This T cell receptor (beta chain) came from a study of CD8+ T cells in alopecia areata. Alopecia areata patients had lesional scalp punch biopsies and peripheral blood taken from them. Sorted populations comprised CD4+ and CD8+ T cells obtained from PBMCs. Extraction of RNA preceded its reverse transcription into cDNA, which served as the sequencing template. TCRdb's table, derived via immunoSEQ multiplex PCR, lists solely in-frame clones and lacks some. The repertoire has approximately 98,000 clones, 50% to 60% of them found once; the top ten carry 23%. Trimming took 2 bases from V and 9 from J, leaving 17 bases between them. The CDR3 length is 15 residues. CDR1 PRHDT and CDR2 FYEKMQ come from the germline V gene (reference sequence). This clone showed up just a few times. Its antigen is undetermined. Study-level findings and limits: Scalp data also include sequences from resident alphabeta T cells of normal skin. Clonality in lesional scalp, especially alopecia totalis/universalis, exceeded that of normal scalp.

The TCR originated in a human donor with alopecia areata. Sequences were obtained from NKG2D-low CD8+ T cells sorted from blood. The J gene is TRBJ2-1, the V gene TRBV13; possibly TRBD1 or TRBD2 for D (5 bases each). This CDR3 is CASSLSSALRGEQFF. The DNA for the CDR3 is TGTGCCAGCAGCTTATCCTCTGCCCTGAGGGGTGAGCAGTTCTTC.